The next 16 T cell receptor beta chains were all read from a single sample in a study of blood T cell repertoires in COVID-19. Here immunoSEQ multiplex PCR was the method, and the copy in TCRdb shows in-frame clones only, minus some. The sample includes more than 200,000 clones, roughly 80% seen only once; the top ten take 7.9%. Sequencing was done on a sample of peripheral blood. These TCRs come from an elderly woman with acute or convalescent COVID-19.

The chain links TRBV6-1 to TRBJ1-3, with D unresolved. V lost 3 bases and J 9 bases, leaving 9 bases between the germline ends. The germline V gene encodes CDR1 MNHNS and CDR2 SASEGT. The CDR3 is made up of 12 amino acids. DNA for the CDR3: TGTGCCAGCAGTGAGAACAGACCCACCATATATTTT. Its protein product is CASSENRPTIYF.

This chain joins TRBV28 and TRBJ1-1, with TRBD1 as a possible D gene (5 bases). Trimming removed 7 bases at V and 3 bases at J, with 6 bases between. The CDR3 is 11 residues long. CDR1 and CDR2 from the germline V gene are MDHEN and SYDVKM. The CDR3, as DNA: TGTGCCAGCATAGGGGACACTGAAGCTTTCTTT. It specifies CASIGDTEAFF.

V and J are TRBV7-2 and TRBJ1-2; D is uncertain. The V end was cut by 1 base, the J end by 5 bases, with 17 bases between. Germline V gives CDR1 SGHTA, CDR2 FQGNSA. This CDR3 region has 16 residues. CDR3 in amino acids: CASSLVTEVFGYGYTF. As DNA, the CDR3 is TGTGCCAGCAGCTTAGTAACGGAGGTTTTTGGATATGGCTACACCTTC.

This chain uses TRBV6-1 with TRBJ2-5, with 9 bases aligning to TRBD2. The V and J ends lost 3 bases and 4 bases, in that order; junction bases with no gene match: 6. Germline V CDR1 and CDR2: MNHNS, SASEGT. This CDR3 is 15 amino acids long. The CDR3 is CASSEGAGGPETQYF. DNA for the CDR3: TGTGCCAGCAGTGAGGGGGCGGGGGGGCCAGAGACCCAGTACTTC.

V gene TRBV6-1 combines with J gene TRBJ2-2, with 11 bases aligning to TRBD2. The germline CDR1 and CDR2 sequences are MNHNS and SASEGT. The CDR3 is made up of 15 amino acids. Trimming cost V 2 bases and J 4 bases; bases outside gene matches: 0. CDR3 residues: CASSELAGGTGELFF. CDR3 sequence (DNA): TGTGCCAGCAGTGAACTAGCGGGAGGCACCGGGGAGCTGTTTTTT.

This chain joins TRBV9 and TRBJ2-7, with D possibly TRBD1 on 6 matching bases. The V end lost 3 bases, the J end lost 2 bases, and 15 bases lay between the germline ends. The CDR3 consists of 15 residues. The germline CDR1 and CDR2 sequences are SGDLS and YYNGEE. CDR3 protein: CASSAGAAGAYEQYF. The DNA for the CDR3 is TGTGCCAGCAGCGCTGGAGCTGCAGGGGCCTACGAGCAGTACTTC. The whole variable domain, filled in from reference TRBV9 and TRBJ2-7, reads DSGVTQTPKHLITATGQRVTLRCSPRSGDLSVYWYQQSLDQGLQFLIQYYNGEERAKGNILERFSAQQFPDLHSELNLSSLELGDSALYFCASSAGAAGAYEQYFGPGTRLTVT.

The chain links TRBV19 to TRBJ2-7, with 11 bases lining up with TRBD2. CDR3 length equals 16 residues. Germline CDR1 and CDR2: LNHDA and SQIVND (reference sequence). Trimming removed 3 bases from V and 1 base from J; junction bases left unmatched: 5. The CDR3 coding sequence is TGTGCCAGTAGTATTCAGGGGACTAGCGGTTCCTACGAGCAGTACTTC. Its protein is CASSIQGTSGSYEQYF.

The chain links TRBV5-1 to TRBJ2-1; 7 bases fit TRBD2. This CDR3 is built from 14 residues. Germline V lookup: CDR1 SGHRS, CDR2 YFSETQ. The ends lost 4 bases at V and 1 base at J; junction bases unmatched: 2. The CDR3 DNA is TGCGCCAGCAGCACGGGACTATCCTACAATGAGCAGTTCTTC. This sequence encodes CASSTGLSYNEQFF. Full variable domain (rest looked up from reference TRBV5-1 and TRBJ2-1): KAGVTQTPRYLIKTRGQQVTLSCSPISGHRSVSWYQQTPGQGLQFLFEYFSETQRNKGNFPGRFSGRQFSNSRSEMNVSTLELGDSALYLCASSTGLSYNEQFFGPGTRLTVL.

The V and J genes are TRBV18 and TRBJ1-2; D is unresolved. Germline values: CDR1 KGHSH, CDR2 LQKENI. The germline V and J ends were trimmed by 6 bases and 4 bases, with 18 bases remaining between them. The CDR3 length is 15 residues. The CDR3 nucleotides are TGTGCCAGCTCCCCGGGGTCTCAAGAACTCTATGGCTACACCTTC. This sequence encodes CASSPGSQELYGYTF.

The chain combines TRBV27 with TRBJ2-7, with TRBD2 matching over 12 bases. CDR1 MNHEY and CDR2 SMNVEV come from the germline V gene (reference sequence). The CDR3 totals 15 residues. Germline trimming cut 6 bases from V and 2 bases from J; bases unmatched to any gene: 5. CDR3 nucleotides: TGTGCCAGCAGGCGTCGGACTAGCGGGACCTACGAGCAGTACTTC. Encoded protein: CASRRRTSGTYEQYF.

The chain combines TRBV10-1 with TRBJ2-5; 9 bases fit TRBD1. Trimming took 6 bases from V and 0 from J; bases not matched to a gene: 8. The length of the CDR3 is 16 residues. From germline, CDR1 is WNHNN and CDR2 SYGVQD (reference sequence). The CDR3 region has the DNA TGCGCCAGCAGGGGACAGGGCTGGGTGAACCAAGAGACCCAGTACTTC. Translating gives CASRGQGWVNQETQYF.

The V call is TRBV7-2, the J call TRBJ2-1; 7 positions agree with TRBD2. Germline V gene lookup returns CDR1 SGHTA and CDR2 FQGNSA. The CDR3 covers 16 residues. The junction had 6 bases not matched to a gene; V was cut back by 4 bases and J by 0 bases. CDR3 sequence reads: CASSSPGRNSYNEQFF. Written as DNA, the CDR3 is TGTGCCAGCAGCTCCCCCGGGAGGAACTCCTACAATGAGCAGTTCTTC.

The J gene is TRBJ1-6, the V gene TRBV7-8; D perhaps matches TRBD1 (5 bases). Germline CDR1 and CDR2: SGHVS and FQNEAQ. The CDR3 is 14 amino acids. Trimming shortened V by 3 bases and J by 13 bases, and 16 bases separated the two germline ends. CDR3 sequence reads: CASSFDQGQFPLHF. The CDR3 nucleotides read TGTGCCAGCAGCTTTGACCAGGGCCAATTCCCCCTCCACTTT. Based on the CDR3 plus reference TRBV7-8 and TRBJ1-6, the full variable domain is GAGVSQSPRYKVAKRGQDVALRCDPISGHVSLFWYQQALGQGPEFLTYFQNEAQLDKSGLPSDRFFAERPEGSVSTLKIQRTQQEDSAVYLCASSFDQGQFPLHFGNGTRLTVT.

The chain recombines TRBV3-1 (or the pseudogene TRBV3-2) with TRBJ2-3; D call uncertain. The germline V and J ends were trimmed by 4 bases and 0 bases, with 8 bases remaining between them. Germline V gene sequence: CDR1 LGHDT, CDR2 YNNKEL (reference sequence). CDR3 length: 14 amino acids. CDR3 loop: CASSPELSTDTQYF. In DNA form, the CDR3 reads TGTGCCAGCAGCCCTGAACTGAGCACAGATACGCAGTATTTT.

In nucleotides, the CDR3 is TGTGCCAGCAGCTTCGCAGGACAGGGTGTTGAAAAACTGTTTTTT. As protein: CASSFAGQGVEKLFF. This chain connects TRBV7-2 to TRBJ1-4, with 8 bases lining up with TRBD1. CDR3 length equals 15 residues. From germline, CDR1 is SGHTA and CDR2 FQGNSA. The ends lost 3 bases at V and 7 bases at J; junction bases unmatched: 7.

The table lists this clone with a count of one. Written as DNA, the CDR3 is TGTGCCAGCAGCGAACTAGCGGGGGGCCTAACGGCGGCGTTCTTC. It is translated as CASSELAGGLTAAFF. The chain links TRBV6-1 to TRBJ2-1; 12 bases are a match to TRBD2. This CDR3 spans 15 amino acids. Trimming at V came to 6 bases and at J to 15 bases, leaving 15 bases not matched to a gene. In germline, CDR1 is MNHNS, CDR2 SASEGT.